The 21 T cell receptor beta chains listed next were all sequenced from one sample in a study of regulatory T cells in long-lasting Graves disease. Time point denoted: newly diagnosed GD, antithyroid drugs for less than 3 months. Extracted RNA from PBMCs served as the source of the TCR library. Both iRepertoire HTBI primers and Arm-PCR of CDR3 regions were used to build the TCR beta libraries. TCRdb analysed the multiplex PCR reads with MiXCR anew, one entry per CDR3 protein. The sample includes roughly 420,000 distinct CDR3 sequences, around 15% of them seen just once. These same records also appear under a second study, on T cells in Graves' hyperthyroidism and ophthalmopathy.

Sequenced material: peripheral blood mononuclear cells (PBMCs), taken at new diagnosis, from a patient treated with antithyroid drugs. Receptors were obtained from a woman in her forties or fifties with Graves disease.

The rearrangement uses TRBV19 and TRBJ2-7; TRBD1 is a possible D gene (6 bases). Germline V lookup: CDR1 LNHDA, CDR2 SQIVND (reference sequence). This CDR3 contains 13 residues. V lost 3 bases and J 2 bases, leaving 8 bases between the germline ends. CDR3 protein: CASSITGTYEQYF. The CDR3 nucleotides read TGTGCCAGTAGTATTACAGGGACCTACGAGCAGTACTTC.

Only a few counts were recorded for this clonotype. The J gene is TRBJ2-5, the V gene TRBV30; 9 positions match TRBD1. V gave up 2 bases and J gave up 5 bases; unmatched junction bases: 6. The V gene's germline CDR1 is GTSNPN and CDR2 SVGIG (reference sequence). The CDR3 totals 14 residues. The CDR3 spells CAWSQGQGYETQYF. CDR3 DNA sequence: TGTGCCTGGAGTCAAGGACAGGGGTACGAGACCCAGTACTTC. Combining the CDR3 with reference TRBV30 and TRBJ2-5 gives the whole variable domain SQTIHQWPATLVQPVGSPLSLECTVEGTSNPNLYWYRQAAGRGLQLLFYSVGIGQISSEVPQNLSASRPQDRQFILSSKKLLLSDSGFYLCAWSQGQGYETQYFGPGTRLLVL.

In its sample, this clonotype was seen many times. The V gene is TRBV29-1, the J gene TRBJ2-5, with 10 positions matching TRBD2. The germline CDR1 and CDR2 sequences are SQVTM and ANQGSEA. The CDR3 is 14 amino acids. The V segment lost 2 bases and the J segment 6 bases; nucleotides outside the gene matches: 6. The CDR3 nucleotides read TGCAGCGTTGAATGGGCTAGCGGGAGCAAGACCCAGTACTTC. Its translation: CSVEWASGSKTQYF. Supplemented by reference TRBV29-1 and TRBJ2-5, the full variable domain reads SAVISQKPSRDICQRGTSLTIQCQVDSQVTMMFWYRQQPGQSLTLIATANQGSEATYESGFVIDKFPISRPNLTFSTLTVSNMSPEDSSIYLCSVEWASGSKTQYFGPGTRLLVL.

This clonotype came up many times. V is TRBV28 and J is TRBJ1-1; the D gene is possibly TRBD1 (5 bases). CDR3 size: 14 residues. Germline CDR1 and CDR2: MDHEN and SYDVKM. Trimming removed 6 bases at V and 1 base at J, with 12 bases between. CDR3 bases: TGTGCCAGCAGCTCACCCGGGGCGAACACTGAAGCTTTCTTT. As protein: CASSSPGANTEAFF.

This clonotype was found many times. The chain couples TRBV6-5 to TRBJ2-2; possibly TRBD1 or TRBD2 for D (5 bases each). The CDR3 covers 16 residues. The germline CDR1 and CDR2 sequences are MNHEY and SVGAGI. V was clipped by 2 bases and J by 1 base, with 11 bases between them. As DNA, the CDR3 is TGTGCCAGCAGTTACCGGGGCGGCGAGAACACCGGGGAGCTGTTTTTT. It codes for CASSYRGGENTGELFF.

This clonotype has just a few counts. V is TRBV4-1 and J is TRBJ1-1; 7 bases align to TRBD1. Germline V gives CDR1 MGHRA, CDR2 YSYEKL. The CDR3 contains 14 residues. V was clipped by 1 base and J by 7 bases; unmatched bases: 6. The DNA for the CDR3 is TGCGCCAGCAGCCAAGTGACAGGGCAGGATGAAGCTTTCTTT. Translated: CASSQVTGQDEAFF.

CDR3 coding DNA: TGTGCCAGCAGCCAATACAGATCCGGGGACAATGAGCAGTTCTTC. Translation gives CASSQYRSGDNEQFF. The gene calls are TRBV3-1 and TRBJ2-1, with D tentatively TRBD2 (5 bases). The CDR3 contains 15 residues. The V gene lost 2 bases and the J gene lost 5 bases, with 13 bases spanning the gap. The germline CDR1 and CDR2 sequences are LGHDT and YNNKEL (reference sequence).

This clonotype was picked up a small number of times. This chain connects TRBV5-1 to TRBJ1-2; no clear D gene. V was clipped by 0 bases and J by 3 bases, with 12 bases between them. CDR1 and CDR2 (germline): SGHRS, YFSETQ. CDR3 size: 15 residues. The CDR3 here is CASSLVTMEDYGYTF. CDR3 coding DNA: TGCGCCAGCAGCTTGGTGACCATGGAGGACTATGGCTACACCTTC. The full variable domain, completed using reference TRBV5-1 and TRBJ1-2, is KAGVTQTPRYLIKTRGQQVTLSCSPISGHRSVSWYQQTPGQGLQFLFEYFSETQRNKGNFPGRFSGRQFSNSRSEMNVSTLELGDSALYLCASSLVTMEDYGYTFGSGTRLTVV.

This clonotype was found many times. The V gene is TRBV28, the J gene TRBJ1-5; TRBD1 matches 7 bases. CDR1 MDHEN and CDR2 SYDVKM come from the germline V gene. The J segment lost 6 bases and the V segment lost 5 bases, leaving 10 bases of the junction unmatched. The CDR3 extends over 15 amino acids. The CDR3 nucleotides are TGTGCCAGCAGTCCCATCACAGGGGAGGCTCAGCCCCAGCATTTT. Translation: CASSPITGEAQPQHF.

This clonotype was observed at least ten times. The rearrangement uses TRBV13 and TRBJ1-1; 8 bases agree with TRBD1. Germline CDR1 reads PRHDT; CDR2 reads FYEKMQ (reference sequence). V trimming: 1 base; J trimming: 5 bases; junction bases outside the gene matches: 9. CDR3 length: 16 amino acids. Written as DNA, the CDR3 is TGTGCCAGCAGCTTAGTTGGCCAGGGGGCTCGGACTGAAGCTTTCTTT. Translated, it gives CASSLVGQGARTEAFF.

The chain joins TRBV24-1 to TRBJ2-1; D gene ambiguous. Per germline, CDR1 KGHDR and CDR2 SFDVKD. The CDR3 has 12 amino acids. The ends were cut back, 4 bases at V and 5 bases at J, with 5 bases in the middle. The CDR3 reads CATSERNNEQFF. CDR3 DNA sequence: TGTGCCACCAGTGAACGTAACAATGAGCAGTTCTTC.

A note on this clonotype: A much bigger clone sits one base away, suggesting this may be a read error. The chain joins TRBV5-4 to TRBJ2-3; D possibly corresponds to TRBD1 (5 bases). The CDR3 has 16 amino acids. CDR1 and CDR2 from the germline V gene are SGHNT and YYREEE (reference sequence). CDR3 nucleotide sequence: TGTGCCAGCGGCTTGCCTTTCGTGACAGCGAGAGATACGCAGTATTTT. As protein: CASGLPFVTARDTQYF. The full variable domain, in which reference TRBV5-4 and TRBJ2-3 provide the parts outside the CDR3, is ETGVTQSPTHLIKTRGQQVTLRCSSQSGHNTVSWYQQALGQGPQFIFQYYREEENGRGNFPPRFSGLQFPNYSSELNVNALELDDSALYLCASGLPFVTARDTQYFGPGTRLTVL.

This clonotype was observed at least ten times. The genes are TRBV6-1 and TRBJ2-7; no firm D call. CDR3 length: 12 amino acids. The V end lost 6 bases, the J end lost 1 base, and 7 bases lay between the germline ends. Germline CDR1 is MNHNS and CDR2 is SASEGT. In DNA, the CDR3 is TGTGCCAGCAGCCTCAAATCCTACGAGCAGTACTTC. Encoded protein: CASSLKSYEQYF.

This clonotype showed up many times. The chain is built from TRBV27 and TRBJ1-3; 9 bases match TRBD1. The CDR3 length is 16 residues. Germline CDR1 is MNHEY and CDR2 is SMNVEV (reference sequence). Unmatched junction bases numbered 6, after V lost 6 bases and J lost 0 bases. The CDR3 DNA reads TGTGCCAGCAGGCGGACAGGGGCCTACTCTGGAAACACCATATATTTT. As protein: CASRRTGAYSGNTIYF.

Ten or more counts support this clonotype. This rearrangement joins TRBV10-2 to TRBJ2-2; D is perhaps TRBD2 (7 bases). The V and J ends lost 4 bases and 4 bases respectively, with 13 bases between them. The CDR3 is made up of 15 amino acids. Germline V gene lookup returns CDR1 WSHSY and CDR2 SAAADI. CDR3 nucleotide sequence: TGCGCCAGCAGTGGGGGGCGGGAGAGCACCGGGGAGCTGTTTTTT. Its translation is CASSGGRESTGELFF.

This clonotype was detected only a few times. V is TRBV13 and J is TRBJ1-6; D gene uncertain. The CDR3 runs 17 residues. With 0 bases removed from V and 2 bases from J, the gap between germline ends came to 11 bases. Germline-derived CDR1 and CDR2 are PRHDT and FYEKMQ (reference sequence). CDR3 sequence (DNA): TGTGCCAGCAGCTTAGGACTTCGGGTAACCTATAATTCACCCCTCCACTTT. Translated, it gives CASSLGLRVTYNSPLHF.

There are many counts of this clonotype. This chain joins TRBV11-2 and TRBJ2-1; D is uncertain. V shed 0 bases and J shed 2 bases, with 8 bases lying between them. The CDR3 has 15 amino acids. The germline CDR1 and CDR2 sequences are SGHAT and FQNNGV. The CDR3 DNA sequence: TGTGCCAGCAGCTTAGAGCTTCTAGCCTACAATGAGCAGTTCTTC. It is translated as CASSLELLAYNEQFF.

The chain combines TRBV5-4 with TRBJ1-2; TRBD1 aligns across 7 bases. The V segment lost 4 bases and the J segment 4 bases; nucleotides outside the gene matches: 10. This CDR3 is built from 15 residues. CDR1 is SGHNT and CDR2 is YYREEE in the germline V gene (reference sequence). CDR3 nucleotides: TGTGCCAGCAGCAGCCGGGACAGCTACCTCTATGGCTACACCTTC. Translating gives CASSSRDSYLYGYTF.

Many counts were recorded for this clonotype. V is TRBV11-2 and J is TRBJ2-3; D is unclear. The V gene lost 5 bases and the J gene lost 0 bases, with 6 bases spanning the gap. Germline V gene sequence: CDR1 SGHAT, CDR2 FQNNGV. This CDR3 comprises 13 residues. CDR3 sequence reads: CASSTLSTDTQYF. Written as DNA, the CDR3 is TGTGCCAGCAGCACCTTAAGCACAGATACGCAGTATTTT.

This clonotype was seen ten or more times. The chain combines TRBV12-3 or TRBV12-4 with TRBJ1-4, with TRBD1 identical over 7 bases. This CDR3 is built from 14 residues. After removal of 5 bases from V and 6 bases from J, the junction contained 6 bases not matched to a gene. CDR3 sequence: CASSPQGGDEKLFF. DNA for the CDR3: TGTGCCAGCAGTCCGCAGGGGGGTGATGAAAAACTGTTTTTT.

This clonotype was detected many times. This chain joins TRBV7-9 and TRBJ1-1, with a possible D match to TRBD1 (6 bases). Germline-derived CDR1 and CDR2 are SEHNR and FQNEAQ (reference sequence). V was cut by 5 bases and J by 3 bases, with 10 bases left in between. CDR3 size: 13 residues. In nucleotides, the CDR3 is TGTGCCAGCAGCACGGACAGACACACTGAAGCTTTCTTT. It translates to CASSTDRHTEAFF.